This entry lists 32 T cell receptor beta chains sequenced from one sample in a study of neurological immune-mediated disorders. TCRdb used MiXCR to reprocess the 5' RACE reads, holding one entry per CDR3 protein. The sample includes some 30,000 distinct CDR3 sequences, 20% to 25% of them seen just once. What was sequenced was PBMCs. The origin of the receptors is a woman aged 60 to 75 in good health.

The gene calls are TRBV29-1 and TRBJ2-2; D unresolved. Trimming left V 6 bases short and J 7 bases short, with 21 bases between. CDR3 length equals 15 residues. Germline-derived CDR1 and CDR2 are SQVTM and ANQGSEA. Here the CDR3 DNA reads TGCAGCGTAGCTTATCCCCAGGTAAGCATCGGGGAGCTGTTTTTT. Protein product: CSVAYPQVSIGELFF.

Many counts were recorded for this clonotype. This rearrangement joins TRBV27 to TRBJ2-3; possible D gene TRBD2, 6 bases. Deletions cut 2 bases from V and 4 bases from J, with 7 bases between. Germline V gene lookup returns CDR1 MNHEY and CDR2 SMNVEV (reference sequence). The CDR3 is 13 residues long. CDR3 DNA: TGTGCCAGCAGTTTAGGGACTCCAGATACGCAGTATTTT. As protein: CASSLGTPDTQYF.

This clonotype was seen ten or more times. The V gene is TRBV12-3 or TRBV12-4, the J gene TRBJ2-1; 7 bases line up with TRBD1. The CDR3 extends over 15 amino acids. The trim removed 6 bases at V and 4 bases at J, leaving 9 bases unmatched. The CDR3, as DNA: TGTGCCAGCAGATGGACCCTGGGACAGTACAATGAGCAGTTCTTC. Translating gives CASRWTLGQYNEQFF.

This clonotype was observed many times. The V and J genes are TRBV27 and TRBJ2-4, with 10 bases that match TRBD1. With 5 bases clipped from V and 9 bases from J, the junction kept 7 bases outside the gene matches. Germline V lookup: CDR1 MNHEY, CDR2 SMNVEV (reference sequence). This CDR3 spans 14 amino acids. In DNA form, the CDR3 reads TGTGCCAGCAGTACCTGGGACAGGGGTCGCATTCAGTACTTC. This codes for CASSTWDRGRIQYF.

This clonotype was found many times. The chain recombines TRBV7-4 with TRBJ2-7; D remains unclear. Trimming removed 2 bases at V and 6 bases at J, with 14 bases between. Germline lookup yields CDR1 SGHVT and CDR2 SQSDAQ. This CDR3 is built from 14 residues. The CDR3 sequence is CASSLWVAGSEQYF. The CDR3 DNA is TGTGCCAGCAGCTTATGGGTGGCCGGAAGCGAGCAGTACTTC.

Details on this clonotype: Compared with germline, one end of the junction differs, possibly owing to a read error. The chain is built from TRBV18 and TRBJ2-1; D gene ambiguous. Germline V gives CDR1 KGHSH, CDR2 LQKENI. The CDR3 has 14 amino acids. CDR3 loop: CAGSPKGTYNEQFF. Here the CDR3 DNA reads TGTGCCGGCTCACCAAAGGGAACCTACAATGAGCAGTTCTTC.

A few counts support this clonotype. The rearrangement links TRBV6-1 to TRBJ1-6; tentative D call: TRBD1 (5 bases). Trimming took off 2 bases at V and 6 bases at J, with 14 bases between the two ends. There are 16 residues in the CDR3. Germline V CDR1 and CDR2: MNHNS, SASEGT. Written as DNA, the CDR3 is TGTGCCAGCAGTGAACCGAGGGGAGGACTTAATTCACCCCTCCACTTT. It translates to CASSEPRGGLNSPLHF.

This clonotype occurred many times. The chain combines TRBV20-1 with TRBJ1-6; 10 nucleotides agree with TRBD1. The CDR3 is 13 residues long. Looked up from germline, CDR1 is DFQATT and CDR2 is SNEGSKA (reference sequence). Germline trimming cut 5 bases from V and 7 bases from J; bases unmatched to any gene: 2. CDR3 loop: CSAGDRGNSPLHF. Written as DNA, the CDR3 is TGCAGTGCTGGGGACAGGGGAAATTCACCCCTCCACTTT.

This clonotype has a count of ten or more. The chain has TRBV18 and TRBJ2-7, with D perhaps TRBD1 (6 bases). The CDR3 covers 15 residues. Germline V lookup: CDR1 KGHSH, CDR2 LQKENI. Trimming took 6 bases from V and 2 from J, leaving 17 bases between them. CDR3 coding DNA: TGTGCCAGCTCGCCTAGGGTGACAGGACCCTACGAGCAGTACTTC. Translation gives CASSPRVTGPYEQYF.

The chain carries TRBV7-2 and TRBJ2-3; a possible D gene is TRBD2 (6 bases). The germline CDR1 and CDR2 sequences are SGHTA and FQGNSA. V dropped 10 bases and J dropped 4 bases, with 33 bases sitting between them. The CDR3 runs 19 residues. CDR3 sequence: CANTFSRPIRRGRSDTQYF. DNA of the CDR3: TGTGCCAACACCTTTTCCCGGCCCATAAGGCGGGGAAGGTCAGATACGCAGTATTTT. The entire variable domain, with the rest obtained from reference TRBV7-2 and TRBJ2-3, is as follows: GAGVSQSPSNKVTEKGKDVELRCDPISGHTALYWYRQSLGQGLEFLIYFQGNSAPDKSGLPSDRFSAERTGGSVSTLTIQRTQQEDSAVYLCANTFSRPIRRGRSDTQYFGPGTRLTVL.

This clonotype was detected ten times or more. CDR3 bases: TGTGCCACCAGTGGTAGCGGGAGGGACCGCAATGAGCAGTTCTTC. Its protein product is CATSGSGRDRNEQFF. V and J are TRBV24-1 and TRBJ2-1; 11 bases agree with TRBD2. CDR3 size: 15 residues. In germline, CDR1 is KGHDR, CDR2 SFDVKD. Trimming removed 5 bases from V and 6 bases from J; junction bases left unmatched: 5.

This clonotype was seen at least ten times. The chain links TRBV4-3 to TRBJ2-1, with D perhaps TRBD1 or TRBD2 (5 bases each). Per germline, CDR1 LGHNA and CDR2 YSLEER. The CDR3 has 16 residues. The V end was cut by 0 bases, the J end by 5 bases, with 14 bases between. In DNA, the CDR3 is TGCGCCAGCAGCCAAGATAAAGGGACCTACAACAATGAGCAGTTCTTC. Its protein product is CASSQDKGTYNNEQFF.

This clonotype occurred once. Relative to the germline gene, one junction end is altered; a read error may explain this. The rearrangement joins TRBV6-6 to TRBJ2-7; D gene unclear. Germline V gene data show CDR1 as MNHNY and CDR2 as SVGAGI (reference sequence). This CDR3 is 13 amino acids long. CDR3 nucleotide sequence: TGTGTCAGCAGTTACTCTGAGACGACGGAGACGTACTTC. Amino acids: CVSSYSETTETYF.

Note on this clonotype: This sequence may be a read error, since a much larger clone differs from it by one base. This chain joins TRBV5-6 and TRBJ1-2; D ambiguous. CDR1 is SGHDT and CDR2 is YYEEEE in the germline V gene. CDR3 size: 10 residues. CDR3 sequence reads: CASSGYDYTF. The CDR3 coding sequence is TGTGCCAGCAGCGGCTATGACTACACCTTC.

This clonotype was detected many times. This chain uses TRBV4-1 with TRBJ1-5; D unclear. From germline, CDR1 is MGHRA and CDR2 YSYEKL. The CDR3 spans 15 residues. The ends were cut back, 6 bases at V and 6 bases at J, with 18 bases in the middle. The CDR3 region has the DNA TGCGCCAGCAGTCGAACGGGGTTCGAGAGTCAGCCCCAGCATTTT. Its protein is CASSRTGFESQPQHF.

The sample holds many counts of this clonotype. V usage is TRBV6-5 and J usage is TRBJ2-1, with D tentatively TRBD1 or TRBD2 (6 bases each). V gave up 8 bases and J gave up 0 bases, with 14 bases separating them. The germline gives CDR1 MNHEY, CDR2 SVGAGI. This CDR3 is 15 amino acids long. CDR3 sequence (DNA): TGTGCCAGCGGGGTAGCGGACAGCTCCTACAATGAGCAGTTCTTC. It translates to CASGVADSSYNEQFF.

Ten or more counts support this clonotype. The rearrangement joins TRBV20-1 to TRBJ2-7; D unclear. The CDR3 is made up of 11 amino acids. Germline values: CDR1 DFQATT, CDR2 SNEGSKA (reference sequence). The V gene lost 2 bases and the J gene lost 3 bases, with 5 bases spanning the gap. CDR3 sequence: CSARQIYEQYF. CDR3 bases: TGCAGTGCTAGACAGATCTACGAGCAGTACTTC.

This clonotype was seen a few times. The genes are TRBV5-4 and TRBJ2-5; D is perhaps TRBD2 (6 bases). Germline CDR1 and CDR2: SGHNT and YYREEE (reference sequence). There are 15 residues in the CDR3. With 4 bases removed from V and 4 bases from J, the gap between germline ends came to 17 bases. The CDR3 sequence is CASSPARGLGETQYF. The CDR3 DNA reads as TGTGCCAGCAGCCCCGCTCGGGGACTGGGAGAGACCCAGTACTTC.

This clonotype was recorded many times. V is TRBV10-3 and J is TRBJ2-5; 8 bases agree with TRBD1. The germline gives CDR1 ENHRY, CDR2 SYGVKD. The V segment lost 3 bases and the J segment 3 bases; nucleotides outside the gene matches: 6. This CDR3 region has 15 residues. CDR3 DNA sequence: TGTGCCATCAGTGACCCGGGACAGGCAAAAGAGACCCAGTACTTC. It encodes CAISDPGQAKETQYF.

In this sample, this clonotype turned up many times. V gene TRBV6-2 or TRBV6-3 combines with J gene TRBJ2-5, with 10 positions matching TRBD1. Trimming at V came to 6 bases and at J to 5 bases, leaving 12 bases not matched to a gene. Germline V lookup: CDR1 MNHEY, CDR2 SVGEGT. The CDR3 runs 16 residues. The CDR3 here is CASSSLGDRGRETQYF. CDR3 DNA sequence: TGTGCCAGCAGCTCCCTCGGGGACAGGGGCAGGGAGACCCAGTACTTC.

This clonotype was found many times. The chain uses TRBV5-1 and TRBJ1-1, with unresolved D. Germline V gene lookup returns CDR1 SGHRS and CDR2 YFSETQ. The V and J ends lost 5 bases and 5 bases respectively, with 13 bases between them. This CDR3 contains 13 residues. CDR3 residues: CASRPSPITEAFF. For the CDR3, the DNA is TGCGCCAGCAGACCCTCCCCTATTACTGAAGCTTTCTTT.

There are a few counts of this clonotype. V and J are TRBV15 and TRBJ2-1; D might be TRBD2 (6 bases). Germline CDR1 and CDR2: LNHNV and YYDKDF (reference sequence). The CDR3 contains 12 residues. Trimming cost V 7 bases and J 5 bases, with 9 bases left between them. The CDR3 nucleotides are TGTGCCACCATGGAGGGGCACAATGAGCAGTTCTTC. Its protein product is CATMEGHNEQFF.

Concerning this clonotype itself: At one of its ends the junction is not consistent with the germline gene, which may arise from a read error. This sequence joins TRBV5-1 and TRBJ1-6; a possible D gene is TRBD1 (5 bases). Per the germline V gene, CDR1 is SGHRS and CDR2 is YFSETQ. This CDR3 region has 14 residues. This chain's CDR3 is CASSLGEGTWPLYF. DNA for the CDR3: TGCGCCAGCAGCTTGGGTGAGGGGACGTGGCCCCTCTACTTT.

This clonotype has a count of ten or more. The J gene is TRBJ2-3, the V gene TRBV5-6; 9 bases match TRBD1. From germline, CDR1 is SGHDT and CDR2 YYEEEE. This CDR3 is 16 amino acids long. The trim removed 1 base at V and 2 bases at J, leaving 5 bases unmatched. CDR3 sequence (DNA): TGTGCCAGCAGCTTGAGTGGGACAGGGTCCACAGATACGCAGTATTTT. Its translation is CASSLSGTGSTDTQYF.

This clonotype was observed a handful of times. V usage is TRBV4-2 and J usage is TRBJ2-3; D gene unclear. The ends were cut back, 8 bases at V and 3 bases at J, with 6 bases in the middle. In germline, CDR1 is LGHNA, CDR2 YNFKEQ. This CDR3 contains 11 residues. This CDR3 reads CASGTTDTQYF. The CDR3 bases are TGTGCCAGCGGAACAACAGATACGCAGTATTTT.

In this sample, this clonotype turned up many times. The CDR3 sequence: CASSFPEDEKLFF. The CDR3 nucleotides are TGTGCCAGCAGCTTCCCTGAGGATGAAAAACTGTTTTTT. V gene TRBV7-2 combines with J gene TRBJ1-4; D gene unclear. The CDR3 has 13 residues. Trimming shortened V by 3 bases and J by 6 bases, and 8 bases separated the two germline ends. Germline CDR1 SGHTA, CDR2 FQGNSA.

Many counts were recorded for this clonotype. The chain links TRBV6-2 or TRBV6-3 to TRBJ2-4; D not resolved. CDR3 length: 14 amino acids. The germline CDR1 and CDR2 sequences are MNHEY and SVGEGT. The V and J ends lost 7 bases and 1 base respectively, with 11 bases between them. The CDR3 DNA sequence: TGTGCCAGCAATCTCTTGGGGGCCAAAAACATTCAGTACTTC. Protein sequence: CASNLLGAKNIQYF.

In its sample, this clonotype was seen many times. The chain employs TRBV5-1 and TRBJ1-6, with 7 nucleotides matching TRBD1. The CDR3 consists of 16 residues. Unmatched junction bases numbered 10, after V lost 0 bases and J lost 10 bases. Germline loops: CDR1 SGHRS, CDR2 YFSETQ. CDR3 sequence reads: CASSLGTTDRDSPLHF. CDR3 bases: TGCGCCAGCAGCTTGGGGACGACTGACAGGGACTCACCCCTCCACTTT.

The chain has TRBV19 and TRBJ2-3; D is unclear. Trimming shortened V by 7 bases and J by 6 bases, and 8 bases separated the two germline ends. Germline V CDR1 and CDR2: LNHDA, SQIVND (reference sequence). This CDR3 has 11 amino acids. CDR3 sequence reads: CASNQRDTQYF. DNA for the CDR3: TGTGCCAGTAACCAGAGGGATACGCAGTATTTT.

At least ten counts were recorded for this clonotype. This chain links TRBV5-1 with TRBJ2-7; D is uncertain. The CDR3 has 14 residues. Germline V gives CDR1 SGHRS, CDR2 YFSETQ. Between the trimmed V and J ends, which lost 0 bases and 0 bases, there was a span of 7 bases. In nucleotides, the CDR3 is TGCGCCAGCAGCTTGGATCCGCACTCCTACGAGCAGTACTTC. Protein product: CASSLDPHSYEQYF.

This clonotype was detected only a few times. The chain uses TRBV18 and TRBJ1-2; 9 nucleotides line up with TRBD1. Looked up from germline, CDR1 is KGHSH and CDR2 is LQKENI. Trimming at V came to 2 bases and at J to 5 bases, leaving 6 bases not matched to a gene. CDR3 length: 15 amino acids. The CDR3 sequence: CASSPDSTGGYGYTF. The CDR3 DNA sequence: TGTGCCAGCTCACCAGACTCGACAGGGGGATATGGCTACACCTTC. Full variable domain (missing parts from reference TRBV18 and TRBJ1-2): NAGVMQNPRHLVRRRGQEARLRCSPMKGHSHVYWYRQLPEEGLKFMVYLQKENIIDESGMPKERFSAEFPKEGPSILRIQQVVRGDSAAYFCASSPDSTGGYGYTFGSGTRLTVV.

Comments on this clonotype: Possible read error: a much larger clone is one base away. This sequence joins TRBV6-1 and TRBJ1-1, with D maybe TRBD1 (6 bases). Germline lookup yields CDR1 MNHNS and CDR2 SASEGT. This CDR3 is built from 15 residues. The CDR3 DNA is TGTGCCAGAAGTGAACGGGTAGGGGGGAACACTGAAGCTTTCTTT. The encoded protein is CARSERVGGNTEAFF.